Sequencing of this TCR beta chain was carried out in a study of blood T cell repertoires in COVID-19. The V and J ends lost 6 bases and 6 bases, in that order; junction bases with no gene match: 11. The CDR3 covers 13 residues. Germline V gene sequence: CDR1 SQVTM, CDR2 ANQGSEA. Profiled with immunoSEQ multiplex PCR; TCRdb holds only in-frame clones, not every one. Among over 150,000 clones listed, around four fifths were seen once. As for this clone: A read error may be the cause here, since a much bigger clone is one base away.

Sequencing input: peripheral blood. The chain links TRBV29-1 to TRBJ2-7; TRBD1 aligns across 7 bases. This receptor was obtained from a woman in her seventies who had recovered from COVID-19. CDR3 in amino acids: CSVWGEGAGEQYF. CDR3 nucleotides: TGCAGCGTGTGGGGTGAGGGGGCGGGCGAGCAGTACTTC.